This paragraph reports one T cell receptor (beta chain). V was clipped by 1 base and J by 9 bases, with 13 bases between them. The CDR3 consists of 14 residues. Germline CDR1 LGHDT, CDR2 YNNKEL (reference sequence). This entry is derived from a study of blood T cell repertoires in COVID-19. Sequenced by immunoSEQ multiplex PCR; TCRdb stores in-frame clones only, minus some. Altogether roughly 150,000 clones are present, more than 70% being singletons, with the ten largest covering more than 9%. Sequences were obtained from peripheral blood. This TCR came from an elderly woman with active or convalescent COVID-19. This chain uses TRBV3-1 (or the pseudogene TRBV3-2) with TRBJ2-1; D not certain. CDR3 nucleotides: TGTGCCAGCAGCCAAGGGCCCTTTGCAGGTGAGCAGTTCTTC. It is translated as CASSQGPFAGEQFF.